Listed here is a single T cell receptor beta chain. What it recognizes is unknown. The CDR3 consists of 15 residues. Looked up from germline, CDR1 is DFQATT and CDR2 is SNEGSKA (reference sequence). Between the trimmed V and J ends, which lost 2 bases and 4 bases, there was a span of 15 bases. These data come from a study of identical twins. Study-wide points: Models underestimated TCR alpha sharing (out-of-frame) in monozygotic twins. The same donors were not followed; conclusions instead depended on cross-sectional statistical analysis.

Each cDNA held unique molecular identifiers, and template switching gave it a universal primer site. Each CDR3 protein is one row after TCRdb ran MiXCR on the 5' RACE reads. Of around 490,000 distinct CDR3 sequences in the sample, roughly 15% are singletons; the top ten hold roughly 0.46%. The data were also submitted as part of a second study, on yellow fever vaccine responses in identical twins. Per that paper: Vaccine-induced T cell responses in twins were reportedly observed to appear partly convergent, partly personalized.

This TCR was sampled from a woman aged 18-35 years in good health. J is TRBJ1-3 and V is TRBV20-1, with D possibly matching TRBD1 (6 bases). The sequenced sample was CD4+ T cells sorted from blood. CDR3 DNA: TGCAGTGCTAGATCGGGGGCGCAATCGGGAAACACCATATATTTT. It is translated as CSARSGAQSGNTIYF.